This TCR beta chain was captured by sequencing in a study of response to subunit inactivated influenza vaccine. Study-wide findings and caveats: Few additional T cells are recruited per seasonal influenza vaccination, authors suggested.

TCRdb reprocessed the RT-PCR reads via MiXCR and lists one record per CDR3 protein. The repertoire consists of approximately 200,000 distinct CDR3 sequences, with around 14% occurring once and the leading ten covering 26%. V shed 5 bases, J shed 7 bases, and the junction held 22 bases outside the gene matches. Looked up from germline, CDR1 is SGHAT and CDR2 is FQDESV (reference sequence). The CDR3 spans 18 residues. This clonotype was detected a few times. What it recognizes is unknown. The rearrangement links TRBV11-1 to TRBJ2-5; TRBD2 matches at 7 bases. The TCR was taken from a man aged 50 to 60 who received an inactivated influenza vaccine. This material consisted of CD8+ T cells sorted from PBMCs, taken roughly 5 days after vaccination. CDR3 nucleotide sequence: TGTGCCAGCAGCCCATTACGGGGGGAACTCGGAGGCGAAGGGACCCAGTACTTC. Protein: CASSPLRGELGGEGTQYF.